The next 13 T cell receptor beta chains were all read from a single sample in a study of cytomegalovirus exposure and HLA in healthy donors. PCR involved 60 Vbeta and 13 Jbeta primers. The data were produced by immunoSEQ multiplex PCR, yet TCRdb's version contains in-frame clones alone and is incomplete. Of about 190,000 clones in the sample, under 80% were seen once. The sample taken for sequencing was PBMCs. The source of these receptors is a man aged 30-40 years in good health and CMV-seropositive.

The gene calls are TRBV19 and TRBJ1-1, with a weak D call TRBD1 (6 bases). Trimming pared 5 bases from V and 2 bases from J, leaving 12 bases between. The CDR3 loop spans 14 amino acids. Per germline, CDR1 LNHDA and CDR2 SQIVND (reference sequence). Here the CDR3 DNA reads TGTGCCAGTAGTCCTGACAGGACCAACACTGAAGCTTTCTTT. Translated, it gives CASSPDRTNTEAFF.

The V call is TRBV28, the J call TRBJ2-2; possibly TRBD2 for D (7 bases). Germline values: CDR1 MDHEN, CDR2 SYDVKM. The CDR3 sequence is 18 residues long. V was cut by 6 bases and J by 0 bases, with 20 bases left in between. The CDR3 loop reads CASREGGLAGTNTGELFF. The CDR3 DNA sequence: TGTGCCAGCAGAGAGGGGGGCTTAGCGGGTACGAACACCGGGGAGCTGTTTTTT.

The chain joins TRBV27 to TRBJ1-2; a weak D match, TRBD1 (6 bases). The length of the CDR3 is 15 residues. In germline, CDR1 is MNHEY, CDR2 SMNVEV (reference sequence). Trimming took off 4 bases at V and 2 bases at J, with 14 bases between the two ends. The CDR3 is CASSSYIGTNYGYTF. For the CDR3, the DNA is TGTGCCAGCAGTTCTTATATCGGGACAAACTATGGCTACACCTTC.

The chain has TRBV9 and TRBJ2-3; TRBD2 matches at 8 bases. V dropped 4 bases and J dropped 7; count of bases not matched to a gene: 14. This CDR3 region has 16 residues. From germline, CDR1 is SGDLS and CDR2 YYNGEE. In nucleotides, the CDR3 is TGTGCCAGCAGCCCCTATGGGGGGACTAGACCTAATACGCAGTATTTT. This codes for CASSPYGGTRPNTQYF.

J is TRBJ2-3 and V is TRBV5-1, with 10 nucleotides matching TRBD2. CDR1 SGHRS and CDR2 YFSETQ come from the germline V gene. The CDR3 is 16 residues long. After removal of 4 bases from V and 1 base from J, the junction contained 6 bases not matched to a gene. CDR3 protein: CASSLLAGEGTDTQYF. The CDR3 DNA reads TGCGCCAGCAGCCTTCTAGCGGGAGAGGGCACAGATACGCAGTATTTT. The full variable domain, completed using reference TRBV5-1 and TRBJ2-3, is KAGVTQTPRYLIKTRGQQVTLSCSPISGHRSVSWYQQTPGQGLQFLFEYFSETQRNKGNFPGRFSGRQFSNSRSEMNVSTLELGDSALYLCASSLLAGEGTDTQYFGPGTRLTVL.

The CDR3 loop reads CAWSVRLLAGVTDTQYF. CDR3 DNA: TGTGCCTGGAGTGTTAGGCTTCTAGCGGGGGTCACAGATACGCAGTATTTT. V gene TRBV30 combines with J gene TRBJ2-3, with TRBD2 matching over 10 bases. CDR3 size: 17 residues. Germline loops: CDR1 GTSNPN, CDR2 SVGIG (reference sequence). V was pared by 0 bases and J by 2 bases, with 8 bases of the junction left unmatched.

The V and J genes are TRBV9 and TRBJ2-5; the D gene is possibly TRBD2 (6 bases). The V end was cut by 0 bases, the J end by 5 bases, with 14 bases between. The CDR3 covers 15 residues. In germline, CDR1 is SGDLS, CDR2 YYNGEE. The CDR3 bases are TGTGCCAGCAGCGTAGAGGCGGGGTACGGGGAGACCCAGTACTTC. Its translation: CASSVEAGYGETQYF. Full variable domain (remainder filled in from reference TRBV9 and TRBJ2-5): DSGVTQTPKHLITATGQRVTLRCSPRSGDLSVYWYQQSLDQGLQFLIQYYNGEERAKGNILERFSAQQFPDLHSELNLSSLELGDSALYFCASSVEAGYGETQYFGPGTRLLVL.

This clone was found a few times. This chain connects TRBV7-2 to TRBJ1-4; the D is unclear. This CDR3 region has 14 residues. Trimming shortened V by 5 bases and J by 0 bases, and 7 bases separated the two germline ends. Germline V gives CDR1 SGHTA, CDR2 FQGNSA. The CDR3 loop reads CASSPFATNEKLFF. CDR3 bases: TGTGCCAGCAGCCCATTTGCAACTAATGAAAAACTGTTTTTT.

Only a few counts were recorded for this clone. V is TRBV19 and J is TRBJ2-5; maybe TRBD2 (5 bases). V was clipped by 5 bases and J by 5 bases, with 12 bases between them. This CDR3 is 13 amino acids long. CDR1 is LNHDA and CDR2 is SQIVND in the germline V gene (reference sequence). CDR3 sequence (DNA): TGTGCCAGTAGTTATAGGACGGGGGAGACCCAGTACTTC. Residues: CASSYRTGETQYF.

This clone was counted a single time. The CDR3: CAWRRGAAFF. The CDR3 DNA reads TGTGCCTGGAGGCGCGGGGCAGCTTTCTTT. This rearrangement joins TRBV30 to TRBJ1-1, with D possibly TRBD1 on 5 matching bases. Trimming left V 3 bases short and J 10 bases short, with 9 bases between. This CDR3 has 10 amino acids. Germline CDR1 GTSNPN, CDR2 SVGIG (reference sequence).

This chain connects TRBV30 to TRBJ2-7; D might be TRBD2 (6 bases). Trimming shortened V by 4 bases and J by 1 base, and 17 bases separated the two germline ends. This CDR3 contains 15 residues. Germline assignment: CDR1 GTSNPN and CDR2 SVGIG (reference sequence). CDR3 in DNA: TGTGCCTGGACCCTAGATAGCGGAAGATCCTACGAGCAGTACTTC. Translated, it gives CAWTLDSGRSYEQYF.

This sequence joins TRBV2 and TRBJ1-4, with TRBD1 matching over 12 bases. CDR1 SNHLY and CDR2 FYNNEI come from the germline V gene. The CDR3 has 16 residues. V gave up 3 bases and J gave up 6 bases; unmatched junction bases: 5. The CDR3 DNA is TGTGCCAGCAGTGAGGGGACAGGGGGCGATCATGAAAAACTGTTTTTT. As protein: CASSEGTGGDHEKLFF.

The chain recombines TRBV5-6 with TRBJ2-5; tentative D call: TRBD1 (6 bases). The V end lost 4 bases, the J end lost 2 bases, and 12 bases lay between the germline ends. The germline V gene encodes CDR1 SGHDT and CDR2 YYEEEE. This CDR3 is built from 14 residues. CDR3 residues: CASSLGTLQETQYF. For the CDR3, the DNA is TGTGCCAGCAGCCTTGGGACACTGCAAGAGACCCAGTACTTC.